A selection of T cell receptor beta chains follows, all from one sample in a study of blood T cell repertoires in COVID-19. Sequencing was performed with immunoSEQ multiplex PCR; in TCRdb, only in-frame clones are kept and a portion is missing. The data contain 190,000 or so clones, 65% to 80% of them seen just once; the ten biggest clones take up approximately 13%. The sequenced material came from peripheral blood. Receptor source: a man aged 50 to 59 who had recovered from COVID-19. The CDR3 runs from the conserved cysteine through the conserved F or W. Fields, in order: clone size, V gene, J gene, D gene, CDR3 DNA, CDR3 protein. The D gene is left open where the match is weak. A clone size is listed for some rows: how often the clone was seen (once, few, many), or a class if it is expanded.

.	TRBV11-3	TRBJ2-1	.	TGTGCCAGCAGCTTAGGTAGGGCAGCGGACAATGAGCAGTTCTTC	CASSLGRAADNEQFF
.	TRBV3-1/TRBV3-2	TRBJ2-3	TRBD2	TGTGCCAGCAGCCGAGGACTAGCGGGAGGCGCAGATACGCAGTATTTT	CASSRGLAGGADTQYF
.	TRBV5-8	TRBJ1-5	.	TGTGCCAGCAGCTCCCGGGTCACTAGCAATCAGCCCCAGCATTTT	CASSSRVTSNQPQHF
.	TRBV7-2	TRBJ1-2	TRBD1	TGTGCCAGCAGCTTAGGTGGGACAGGTCTCGGATACACCTTC	CASSLGGTGLGYTF
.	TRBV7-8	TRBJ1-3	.	TGTGCCAGCAGCCCCGGTGGCGGGCGCTCTGGAAACACCATATATTTT	CASSPGGGRSGNTIYF
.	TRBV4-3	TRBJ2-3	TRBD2	TGCGCCAGCAGCCAAGATAGCGGGAGTTGGGGAACAGATACGCAGTATTTT	CASSQDSGSWGTDTQYF
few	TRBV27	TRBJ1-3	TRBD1	TGTGCCAGCAGTCCTAGTAATGTCCCGGGACAGGGATCTTTCTCTGGAAACACCATATATTTT	CASSPSNVPGQGSFSGNTIYF
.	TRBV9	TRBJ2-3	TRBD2	TGTGCCAGCAGCCCCTCCCTTACTAGCGGGATTTGGACAGATACGCAGTATTTT	CASSPSLTSGIWTDTQYF
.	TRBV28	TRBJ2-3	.	TGTGCCAGCAGTTTACCGAGTACAGATACGCAGTATTTT	CASSLPSTDTQYF
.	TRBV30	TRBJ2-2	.	TGTGCCTGGAGTCTCAGGAACACCGGGGAGCTGTTTTTT	CAWSLRNTGELFF
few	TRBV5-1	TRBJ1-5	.	TGCGCCAGCAGCGAGGACAGCATCCATCAGCCCCAGCATTTT	CASSEDSIHQPQHF
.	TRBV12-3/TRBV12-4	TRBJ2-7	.	TGTGCCAGCAGTTGGGGACAATTCTACGAGCAGTACTTC	CASSWGQFYEQYF
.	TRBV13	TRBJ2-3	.	TGTGCCAGCAGCTCGGACGGGCCTAGCATAGATACGCAGTATTTT	CASSSDGPSIDTQYF
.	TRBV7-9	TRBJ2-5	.	TGTGCCTCCTTATCGGGGTCGGGGACCCAGTACTTC	CASLSGSGTQYF
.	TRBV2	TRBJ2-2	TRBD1	TGTGCCAGCAGCGGTGCGGAGACAGGGGTAATGTGGTTGACCGGGGAGCTGTTTTTT	CASSGAETGVMWLTGELFF
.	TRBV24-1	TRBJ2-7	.	TGTGCCACCAGTGATCCCGGAGTCAACGAGCAGTACTTC	CATSDPGVNEQYF
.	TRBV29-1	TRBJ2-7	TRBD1	TGCAGCGTTACGATTAGGGGACAGGGATTCGAGCAGTACTTC	CSVTIRGQGFEQYF
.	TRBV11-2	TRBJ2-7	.	TGTGCCAGCAGCGAGATCTCGGAGCAGTACTTC	CASSEISEQYF
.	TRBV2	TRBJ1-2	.	TGTGCCAGCAGTGAATTTGGGCAGGAGGGCACCTATGGCTACACCTTC	CASSEFGQEGTYGYTF
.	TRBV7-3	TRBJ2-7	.	TGTGCCAGCGGTAATGGGGAGGCGCAGTACTTC	CASGNGEAQYF
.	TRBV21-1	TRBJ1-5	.	TGTGCCAGCAGCAACCCCCGACCTAGGTGGAGGGGGCTCGATCAGCCCCAGCATTTT	CASSNPRPRWRGLDQPQHF
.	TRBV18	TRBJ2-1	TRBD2	TGTGCCAGCTCACCTGACGGGAGGGGTGAGCAGTTCTTC	CASSPDGRGEQFF
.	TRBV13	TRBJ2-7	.	TGTGCCAGCAGTCCACCGGCGGCTTACTCCTACGAGCAGTACTTC	CASSPPAAYSYEQYF
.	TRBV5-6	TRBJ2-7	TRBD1	TGTGCCAGCAGCGGGACAGGGAACGAGCAGTACTTC	CASSGTGNEQYF
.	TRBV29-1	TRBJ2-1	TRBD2	TGCAGCGTTGAACGACTAGCGGGAGAAAGTCGGTTCTTC	CSVERLAGESRFF
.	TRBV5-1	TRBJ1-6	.	TGCGCCAGCAGCTTGGTGGCGGATTATTCACCCCTCCACTTT	CASSLVADYSPLHF
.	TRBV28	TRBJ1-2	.	TGTGCCAGCAGTTTAGCAGGGAATTGGATACGGAACTATGGCTACACCTTC	CASSLAGNWIRNYGYTF
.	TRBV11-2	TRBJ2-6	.	TGTGCCAGCAGCTTATATGGGCGGGCCGAGAGCTCTGGGGCCAACGTCCTGACTTTC	CASSLYGRAESSGANVLTF
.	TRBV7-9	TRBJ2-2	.	TGTGCCAGCAGCCCCGGGACACACGGGGAGCTGTTTTTT	CASSPGTHGELFF
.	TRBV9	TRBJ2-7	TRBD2	TGTGCCAGCAGCGTAGTCCTCCAACCCCGACTAGCGGACGTCTCCTACGAGCAGTACTTC	CASSVVLQPRLADVSYEQYF
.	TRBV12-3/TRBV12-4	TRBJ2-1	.	TGTGCCAGCAGTTTGATAGAATCGGATGAGCAGTTCTTC	CASSLIESDEQFF
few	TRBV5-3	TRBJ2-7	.	TGTGCCAGAAGCTTGGACAGGAGCTCCTACGAGCAGTACTTC	CARSLDRSSYEQYF
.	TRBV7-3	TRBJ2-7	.	TGTGCCAGCAGCTTAGGGCAGGGCCCATCCTACGAGCAGTACTTC	CASSLGQGPSYEQYF
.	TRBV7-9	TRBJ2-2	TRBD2	TGTGCCAGCACCTATGGACTAGCGGTCGGTCCGAACACCGGGGAGCTGTTTTTT	CASTYGLAVGPNTGELFF
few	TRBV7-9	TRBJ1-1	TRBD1	TGTGCCAGCAGCCCACCGGGACAGGGTGCGGGAGCTTTCTTT	CASSPPGQGAGAFF
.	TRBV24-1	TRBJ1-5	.	TGTGCCACCACAAGGGGGGGGGTCAATAGCAATCAGCCCCAGCATTTT	CATTRGGVNSNQPQHF
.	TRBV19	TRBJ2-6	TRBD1	TGTGCCAGTAGCCGGAAGGGGGCGAACTCTGGGGCCAACGTCCTGACTTTC	CASSRKGANSGANVLTF
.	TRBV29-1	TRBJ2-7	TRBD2	TGCAGCGTACTCCCCGGACTAGCGGGCTACGAGCAGTACTTC	CSVLPGLAGYEQYF
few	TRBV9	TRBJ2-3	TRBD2	TGTGCCAGCAGCGTAGTGGGGTTAGCGGGAGATACGCAGTATTTT	CASSVVGLAGDTQYF
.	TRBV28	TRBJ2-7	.	TGTGCCAGCTCCCCCCCCGCGGTGAGCTCCTACGAGCAGTACTTC	CASSPPAVSSYEQYF
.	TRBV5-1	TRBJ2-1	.	TGCGCCAGCAGCTTGGCCGACTCCTTAAATGAGCAGTTCTTC	CASSLADSLNEQFF
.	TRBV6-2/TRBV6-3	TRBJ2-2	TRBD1	TGTGCCAGCAGTTCTGATGACAGGGACGGTGGCACCGGGGAGCTGTTTTTT	CASSSDDRDGGTGELFF
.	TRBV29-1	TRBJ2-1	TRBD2	TGCAGCGTTGTCCCACTAGCGGGGGTAGACAATGAGCAGTTCTTC	CSVVPLAGVDNEQFF
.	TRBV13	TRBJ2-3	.	TGTGCCAGCAGCTTCGTACAGCTCAATTTGGATACGCAGTATTTT	CASSFVQLNLDTQYF
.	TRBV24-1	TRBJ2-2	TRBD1	TGTGCCACCAGTGACTGGGACAGGGTTGGGTCCGGGGAGCTGTTTTTT	CATSDWDRVGSGELFF
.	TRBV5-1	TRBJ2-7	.	TGCGCCAGCAGCTTAACCCCACTAGGAGAGAGCTCCTACGAGCAGTACTTC	CASSLTPLGESSYEQYF
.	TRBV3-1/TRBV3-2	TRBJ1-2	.	TGTGCCAGCAGCCCATATTCAGGGGACCATGGCTACACCTTC	CASSPYSGDHGYTF
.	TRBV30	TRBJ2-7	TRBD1	TGTGCCTGGAGTGTCAGGCGGACAGGGGGCTACGAGCAGTACTTC	CAWSVRRTGGYEQYF
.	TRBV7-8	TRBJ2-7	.	TGTGCCAGCAGCTTGCTCGGGTCCTCCTACGAGCAGTACTTC	CASSLLGSSYEQYF
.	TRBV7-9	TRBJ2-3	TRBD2	TGTGCCAGCAGCCCAATCAGGGTAGCGGGAGTAGATACGCAGTATTTT	CASSPIRVAGVDTQYF
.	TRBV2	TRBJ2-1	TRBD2	TGTGCCAGCAGCAAACCCACGGGGGGGGCGTACAATGAGCAGTTCTTC	CASSKPTGGAYNEQFF
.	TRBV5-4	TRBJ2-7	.	TGTGCCAGCAGCCCCGGAGGAGGGGACGGCTCCTACGAGCAGTACTTC	CASSPGGGDGSYEQYF
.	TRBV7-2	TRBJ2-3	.	TGTGCCAGCACCCAACCCCGGACTAGCACAGATACGCAGTATTTT	CASTQPRTSTDTQYF
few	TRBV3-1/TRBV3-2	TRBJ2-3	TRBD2	TGTGCCAGCAGCCAGGGGACTAGCGGGAGTCGCACAGATACGCAGTATTTT	CASSQGTSGSRTDTQYF